This TCR beta chain was captured in a study of T-cell reconstitution after alpha-beta-depleted transplantation in children. Trimming stripped 1 base from V and 0 bases from J, with 10 bases between. This CDR3 comprises 16 residues. Germline CDR1 and CDR2: MDHEN and SYDVKM. Overall study findings and caveats: After one year, T-cell counts and TCRbeta diversity mostly came from new T cells. In patients about two months after transplant, alpha-beta T cells reportedly arose from several hundred expanded graft clones.

Remarks on this clonotype: Its antigen is not identified.

A library of TCRbeta sequences, prepared with unique molecular identifiers, was generated. TCRdb re-called the PCR reads through MiXCR, storing one row per CDR3 protein. The sample includes roughly 500,000 distinct CDR3 sequences, 10% to 13% seen only once; the top ten take around 2.2%. The chain uses TRBV28 and TRBJ2-1; no firm D call. Sequenced material: PBMCs, taken before TCRalphabeta/CD19-depleted stem cell transplant. This sequence originates from a child aged 2 to 15 with inherited bone marrow failure, due to receive a stem cell transplant. CDR3 nucleotides: TGTGCCAGCAGTTTATTACGTACGAGCTCCTACAATGAGCAGTTCTTC. The encoded protein is CASSLLRTSSYNEQFF. Variable domain in full (rest from reference TRBV28 and TRBJ2-1): DVKVTQSSRYLVKRTGEKVFLECVQDMDHENMFWYRQDPGLGLRLIYFSYDVKMKEKGDIPEGYSVSREKKERFSLILESASTNQTSMYLCASSLLRTSSYNEQFFGPGTRLTVL.